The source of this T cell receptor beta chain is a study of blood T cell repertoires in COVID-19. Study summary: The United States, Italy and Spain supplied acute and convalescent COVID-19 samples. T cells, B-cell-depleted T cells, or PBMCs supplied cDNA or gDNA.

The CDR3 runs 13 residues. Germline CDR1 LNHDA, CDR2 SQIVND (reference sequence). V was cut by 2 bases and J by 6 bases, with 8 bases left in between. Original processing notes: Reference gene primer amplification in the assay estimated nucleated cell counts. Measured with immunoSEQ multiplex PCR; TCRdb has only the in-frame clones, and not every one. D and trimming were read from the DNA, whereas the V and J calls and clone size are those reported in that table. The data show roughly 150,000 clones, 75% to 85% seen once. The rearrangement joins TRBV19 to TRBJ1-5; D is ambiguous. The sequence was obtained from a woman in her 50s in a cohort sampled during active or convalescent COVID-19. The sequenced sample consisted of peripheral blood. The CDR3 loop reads CASSIMGGQPQHF. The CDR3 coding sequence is TGTGCCAGTAGTATAATGGGAGGTCAGCCCCAGCATTTT.